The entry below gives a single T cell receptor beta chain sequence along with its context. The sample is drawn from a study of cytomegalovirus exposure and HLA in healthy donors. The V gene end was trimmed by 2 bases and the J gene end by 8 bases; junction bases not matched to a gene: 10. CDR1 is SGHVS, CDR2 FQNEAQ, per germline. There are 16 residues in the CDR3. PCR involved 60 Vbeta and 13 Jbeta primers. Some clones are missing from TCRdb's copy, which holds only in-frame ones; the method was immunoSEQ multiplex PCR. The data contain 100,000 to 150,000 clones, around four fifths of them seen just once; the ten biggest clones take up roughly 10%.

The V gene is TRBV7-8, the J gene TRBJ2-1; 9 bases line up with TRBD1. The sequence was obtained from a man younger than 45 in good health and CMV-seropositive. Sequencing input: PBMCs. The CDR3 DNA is TGTGCCAGCAGCTTACTCGGACAGGGGCAGGGTTATGAGCAGTTCTTC. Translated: CASSLLGQGQGYEQFF.